These 15 T cell receptor beta chains share one sample of origin, sequenced in a study of beta chain features in type 1 diabetes listed by TCRdb under 2018. Study-level results and caveats: In all four CD4+ subsets, TCRB CDR3 length was moderately but significantly shorter in type 1 diabetes patients.

These receptors are not linked to any known antigen. Library generation was performed with the immunoSEQ multiplex PCR assay. The entire amount of isolated RNA was reverse transcribed using the High Capacity cDNA Reverse Transcription Kit, so the sequenced TCRB transcripts were expressed ones. TCRdb carries this immuneACCESS record with in-frame sequences only. Its versions omit some clonotypes, under half of them owing to an unresolved V gene in the studies checked, with the rest unexplained. This sample is represented by 500,000 to 850,000 clones; 11% to 15% of them were singletons. The top ten clonotypes cover 0.03% to 0.04% of the sample. Sequenced input: naive CD4+ T cells from blood. In light of the paper, this sample's cell subset or site label describes: true naive CD4+ T cells. These receptors were obtained from a young man with type 1 diabetes.

This clone occurred a few times. V and J are TRBV29-1 and TRBJ2-5; 8 bases agree with TRBD2. V gave up 4 bases and J gave up 5 bases; unmatched junction bases: 9. Germline assignment: CDR1 SQVTM and CDR2 ANQGSEA. The CDR3 consists of 14 residues. Here the CDR3 reads CSVGSRGGYETQYF. The CDR3 coding sequence is TGCAGCGTTGGGTCCCGGGGGGGGTATGAGACCCAGTACTTC.

This clone was counted only a few times. The chain couples TRBV4-3 to TRBJ1-2; D remains ambiguous. The germline gives CDR1 LGHNA, CDR2 YSLEER. V was shortened by 1 base and J by 4 bases, with 10 bases between the two germline ends. This CDR3 region has 14 residues. DNA for the CDR3: TGCGCCAGCAGCCAAGGAGACACTTTCTATGGCTACACCTTC. Its translation is CASSQGDTFYGYTF.

This rearrangement joins TRBV7-9 to TRBJ1-6, with D possibly being TRBD1 (6 bases). This CDR3 is 16 amino acids long. The V and J ends lost 5 bases and 10 bases respectively, with 21 bases between them. CDR1 and CDR2 from the germline V gene are SEHNR and FQNEAQ (reference sequence). The CDR3 DNA reads TGTGCCAGCAGCCTGGGGGGACACCCCATTACCTCACCCCTCCACTTT. It is translated as CASSLGGHPITSPLHF.

The chain has TRBV19 and TRBJ2-4, with 10 positions matching TRBD2. The V gene end was trimmed by 6 bases and the J gene end by 2 bases; junction bases not matched to a gene: 10. Germline values: CDR1 LNHDA, CDR2 SQIVND (reference sequence). The CDR3 totals 17 residues. The CDR3 region is CASSKPLAGVTKNIQYF. For the CDR3, the DNA is TGTGCCAGTAGCAAACCCCTAGCGGGAGTGACCAAAAACATTCAGTACTTC.

The rearrangement links TRBV6-5 to TRBJ2-3, with D possibly being TRBD1 or TRBD2 (5 bases each). V dropped 0 bases and J dropped 1 base, with 8 bases sitting between them. Germline V gene lookup returns CDR1 MNHEY and CDR2 SVGAGI. There are 15 residues in the CDR3. Written as DNA, the CDR3 is TGTGCCAGCAGTTACTCGGGGACCCGCACAGATACGCAGTATTTT. Translating gives CASSYSGTRTDTQYF.

The CDR3 DNA reads as TGTGCCAGCAGGCAGATGACGACTAGGGGCAATGAGCAGTTCTTC. This codes for CASRQMTTRGNEQFF. V is TRBV2 and J is TRBJ2-1; D may be TRBD2 (6 bases). The V gene lost 6 bases and the J gene lost 6 bases, with 18 bases spanning the gap. This CDR3 has 15 amino acids. The germline CDR1 and CDR2 sequences are SNHLY and FYNNEI.

The chain uses TRBV25-1 and TRBJ1-3; D possibly corresponds to TRBD1 (5 bases). Trimming cost V 6 bases and J 2 bases, with 8 bases left between them. This CDR3 spans 13 amino acids. Germline CDR1 reads MGHDK; CDR2 reads SYGVNS. The CDR3 here is CASRRGAGNTIYF. In DNA, the CDR3 is TGTGCCAGCAGAAGAGGGGCTGGAAACACCATATATTTT.

Details on this clone: This may stem from a read error, because a much larger clone lies one nucleotide away. This CDR3 is also generated by other DNA sequences in the sample. The J gene is TRBJ2-5, the V gene TRBV9; D gene uncertain. V gave up 3 bases and J gave up 1 base, with 1 base separating them. Germline values: CDR1 SGDLS, CDR2 YYNGEE. The CDR3 runs 11 residues. DNA for the CDR3: TGTGCCAGCAGCGCCCAAGAGACCCAGTACTTC. Residues: CASSAQETQYF.

This clone showed up just a few times. The J gene is TRBJ2-1, the V gene TRBV7-2; no firm D call. Trimming stripped 4 bases from V and 0 bases from J, with 7 bases between. CDR1 SGHTA and CDR2 FQGNSA come from the germline V gene. The CDR3 totals 14 residues. This CDR3 is CASSSGYSYNEQFF. CDR3 nucleotides: TGTGCCAGCAGCTCAGGTTACTCCTACAATGAGCAGTTCTTC.

CDR3 amino acids: CASSPEGLAGLGTQYF. For the CDR3, the DNA is TGTGCCAGCAGCCCAGAGGGGCTAGCGGGGTTGGGTACGCAGTATTTT. The chain joins TRBV5-6 to TRBJ2-3; 9 bases map to TRBD2. The germline V gene has CDR1 SGHDT and CDR2 YYEEEE. Trimming at V came to 4 bases and at J to 8 bases, leaving 14 bases not matched to a gene. There are 16 residues in the CDR3.

The CDR3 region is CASDRGESGANVLTF. In DNA form, the CDR3 reads TGCGCCAGTGACAGGGGGGAATCTGGGGCCAACGTCCTGACTTTC. The V gene is TRBV23-1, the J gene TRBJ2-6; 9 positions match TRBD1. TRBV23-1 is known as an ORF, though its function is uncertain. V shed 9 bases, J shed 1 base, and the junction held 4 bases outside the gene matches. The CDR3 loop spans 15 amino acids.

This clone was detected a few times. CDR3 in DNA: TGTGCCAGCAGCTTAGCGCTGATCAGGGTTGGGGGTCCTACTGAAGCTTTCTTT. Protein sequence: CASSLALIRVGGPTEAFF. V gene TRBV7-8 combines with J gene TRBJ1-1; perhaps TRBD1 as D (5 bases). The germline V gene encodes CDR1 SGHVS and CDR2 FQNEAQ. The CDR3 contains 18 residues. Trimming cost V 0 bases and J 5 bases, with 22 bases left between them.

This chain uses TRBV30 with TRBJ2-1; D is unclear. This CDR3 spans 11 amino acids. Trimming pared 2 bases from V and 7 bases from J, leaving 6 bases between. Germline CDR1 GTSNPN, CDR2 SVGIG (reference sequence). The CDR3 protein is CAWSHPNEQFF. The CDR3 bases are TGTGCCTGGAGTCACCCGAATGAGCAGTTCTTC. The complete variable domain, with remaining parts taken from reference TRBV30 and TRBJ2-1, reads SQTIHQWPATLVQPVGSPLSLECTVEGTSNPNLYWYRQAAGRGLQLLFYSVGIGQISSEVPQNLSASRPQDRQFILSSKKLLLSDSGFYLCAWSHPNEQFFGPGTRLTVL.

Only a few counts were recorded for this clone. The DNA of the CDR3 is TGTGCCAGCAGCCAATCTAGCGGGAGCTATGAGCAGTTCTTC. This encodes CASSQSSGSYEQFF. The V gene is TRBV13, the J gene TRBJ2-1, with 10 bases that match TRBD2. Germline assignment: CDR1 PRHDT and CDR2 FYEKMQ (reference sequence). The length of the CDR3 is 14 residues. V was clipped by 5 bases and J by 8 bases; unmatched bases: 6.

This clone was counted a few times. V and J are TRBV7-9 and TRBJ2-7; D unresolved. Per germline, CDR1 SEHNR and CDR2 FQNEAQ (reference sequence). The ends were cut back, 5 bases at V and 0 bases at J, with 2 bases in the middle. The CDR3 runs 11 residues. Here the CDR3 reads CASSGSYEQYF. In DNA form, the CDR3 reads TGTGCCAGCAGCGGCTCCTACGAGCAGTACTTC.